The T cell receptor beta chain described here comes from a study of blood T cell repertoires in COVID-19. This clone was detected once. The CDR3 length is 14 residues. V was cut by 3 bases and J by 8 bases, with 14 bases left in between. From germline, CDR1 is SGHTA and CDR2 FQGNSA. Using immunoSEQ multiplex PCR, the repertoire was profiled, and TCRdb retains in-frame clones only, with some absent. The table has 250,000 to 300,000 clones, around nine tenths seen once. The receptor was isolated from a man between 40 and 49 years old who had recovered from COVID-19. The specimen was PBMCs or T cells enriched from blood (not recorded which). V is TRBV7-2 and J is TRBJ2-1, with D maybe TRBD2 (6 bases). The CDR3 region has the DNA TGTGCCAGCAGCTTCGACTGGTCTAGCGATGAGCAGTTCTTC. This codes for CASSFDWSSDEQFF.